Shown below are 27 T cell receptor beta chains from a single sample sequenced in a study of Ad26.COV2.S vaccination and SARS-CoV-2 variants. Treatment defined: about 20 received Ad26.COV2.S at low or high dose, single or two shots; roughly five received placebo; per-sample allocation not given. Samples analyzed were those drawn on day 63 after the first vaccine or placebo injection. Data came from immunoSEQ multiplex PCR; TCRdb stores just in-frame clones and leaves some out. The data contain 350,000 to 400,000 clones, approximately 91% of them seen just once; the ten biggest clones take up 3.5%. The sequencing used peripheral blood, collected in a trial of Ad26.COV2.S vaccine versus placebo. All receptors derive from a person between 18 and 60 years old who received the Ad26.COV2.S COVID-19 vaccine or a placebo.

The chain couples TRBV7-2 to TRBJ1-1, with 8 bases lining up with TRBD1. CDR3 length: 13 amino acids. J gave up 6 bases and V 1 base, and 1 base lay outside the gene matches. Per germline, CDR1 SGHTA and CDR2 FQGNSA. The CDR3 reads CASSLGTGPEAFF. The CDR3 bases are TGTGCCAGCAGCTTAGGGACAGGGCCTGAAGCTTTCTTT.

The gene calls are TRBV19 and TRBJ2-5, with D possibly matching TRBD1 (5 bases). Trimming removed 3 bases at V and 1 base at J, with 15 bases between. CDR3 length: 16 amino acids. Germline assignment: CDR1 LNHDA and CDR2 SQIVND (reference sequence). The CDR3: CASSISTGKSQETQYF. The DNA for the CDR3 is TGTGCCAGTAGTATCTCCACAGGAAAATCCCAAGAGACCCAGTACTTC.

The chain employs TRBV2 and TRBJ2-7; D ambiguous. The V gene lost 3 bases and the J gene lost 6 bases, with 12 bases spanning the gap. There are 13 residues in the CDR3. Per germline, CDR1 SNHLY and CDR2 FYNNEI. The CDR3 DNA reads TGTGCCAGCAGTGAGCGGAGAAGCTCCGAGCAGTACTTC. This gives the protein CASSERRSSEQYF.

This chain links TRBV7-9 with TRBJ1-2; D gene unclear. This CDR3 has 15 residues. In germline, CDR1 is SEHNR, CDR2 FQNEAQ (reference sequence). With 1 base removed from V and 4 bases from J, the gap between germline ends came to 13 bases. CDR3 sequence (DNA): TGTGCCAGCAGCTTAGGTGGCCTGGAGACCTATGGCTACACCTTC. Its translation: CASSLGGLETYGYTF.

The table lists this clone with a count of one. The V and J genes are TRBV7-9 and TRBJ2-3; TRBD2 aligns across 8 bases. J lost 6 bases, V lost 5 bases, and 10 bases had no gene match. The CDR3 is made up of 15 amino acids. The germline V gene encodes CDR1 SEHNR and CDR2 FQNEAQ (reference sequence). CDR3 nucleotide sequence: TGTGCCAGCAGCGGCGCCGGGACTAGTTTTGATACGCAGTATTTT. Protein product: CASSGAGTSFDTQYF.

This rearrangement joins TRBV13 to TRBJ2-7; 7 bases are shared with TRBD1. V was clipped by 3 bases and J by 3 bases; unmatched bases: 8. Germline V gives CDR1 PRHDT, CDR2 FYEKMQ (reference sequence). The CDR3 is made up of 15 amino acids. The CDR3 region has the DNA TGTGCCAGCAGCTTTCAGGGGGAAATTAGCTACGAGCAGTACTTC. This gives the protein CASSFQGEISYEQYF.

This clone was seen once. Relative to the germline gene, one junction end is altered; a read error may explain this. The V and J genes are TRBV10-3 and TRBJ1-1; 8 bases fit TRBD1. The V gene's germline CDR1 is ENHRY and CDR2 SYGVKD. The CDR3 is made up of 14 amino acids. The DNA of the CDR3 is TGTGCCATCGGTGACAGGGGCCCGAACACTGAAGCTTTCTTT. Translation gives CAIGDRGPNTEAFF.

This clone has just a few counts. This chain uses TRBV3-1 (or the pseudogene TRBV3-2) with TRBJ1-2; TRBD1 is a possible D gene (5 bases). The CDR3 is made up of 13 amino acids. The germline V gene encodes CDR1 LGHDT and CDR2 YNNKEL (reference sequence). V shed 4 bases and J shed 4 bases, with 10 bases lying between them. CDR3 bases: TGTGCCAGCAGCCCCAGGGCGCCCTATGGCTACACCTTC. Its protein product is CASSPRAPYGYTF.

The rearrangement joins TRBV10-3 to TRBJ2-7, with 10 bases identical to TRBD1. Germline CDR1 ENHRY, CDR2 SYGVKD. Trimming at V came to 5 bases and at J to 4 bases, leaving 8 bases not matched to a gene. CDR3 length equals 15 residues. The CDR3 loop reads CAISPTGQGFYEQYF. The CDR3 DNA sequence: TGTGCCATCAGTCCCACGGGACAGGGGTTTTACGAGCAGTACTTC.

Regarding this clone: Other DNA sequences in the sample encode the same CDR3. The rearrangement uses TRBV28 and TRBJ1-5; 8 positions agree with TRBD1. Germline V CDR1 and CDR2: MDHEN, SYDVKM. The CDR3 length is 15 residues. V dropped 4 bases and J dropped 4; count of bases not matched to a gene: 6. CDR3 loop: CASSSSGTGNQPQHF. CDR3 coding DNA: TGTGCCAGCAGTTCGTCCGGGACAGGTAATCAGCCCCAGCATTTT.

The chain recombines TRBV4-1 with TRBJ2-7; 12 bases match TRBD2. Germline CDR1 and CDR2: MGHRA and YSYEKL. V was clipped by 4 bases and J by 1 base; unmatched bases: 5. This CDR3 is built from 16 residues. The CDR3 is CASSLMTSGGSYEQYF. The CDR3 DNA reads as TGCGCCAGCAGCCTCATGACTAGCGGGGGATCCTACGAGCAGTACTTC.

The chain carries TRBV3-1 (or the pseudogene TRBV3-2) and TRBJ2-1; 10 nucleotides align to TRBD2. V dropped 6 bases and J dropped 3; count of bases not matched to a gene: 2. CDR1 and CDR2 from the germline V gene are LGHDT and YNNKEL (reference sequence). This CDR3 comprises 14 residues. The CDR3 nucleotides are TGTGCCAGCAGGCCTAGCGGGGGCTACAATGAGCAGTTCTTC. The encoded protein is CASRPSGGYNEQFF.

The rearrangement joins TRBV3-1 (or the pseudogene TRBV3-2) to TRBJ2-7, with D uncertain. V lost 0 bases and J 3 bases, leaving 3 bases between the germline ends. The CDR3 covers 12 residues. CDR1 LGHDT and CDR2 YNNKEL come from the germline V gene (reference sequence). CDR3 protein: CASSQESYEQYF. CDR3 DNA: TGTGCCAGCAGCCAAGAGAGCTACGAGCAGTACTTC.

This clone was recorded only once. The chain uses TRBV6-5 and TRBJ2-2, with D perhaps TRBD1 (6 bases). CDR3 size: 14 residues. V was clipped by 2 bases and J by 4 bases, with 8 bases between them. Per germline, CDR1 MNHEY and CDR2 SVGAGI. The CDR3 DNA follows: TGTGCCAGCAGTTACGGACAGCGCACCGGGGAGCTGTTTTTT. It codes for CASSYGQRTGELFF.

This CDR3 is CASSVGGQETQYF. The CDR3 DNA sequence: TGTGCCAGCAGCGTAGGAGGGCAAGAGACCCAGTACTTC. The J gene is TRBJ2-5, the V gene TRBV9; tentative D call: TRBD2 (5 bases). This CDR3 is 13 amino acids long. Trimming shortened V by 0 bases and J by 2 bases, and 5 bases separated the two germline ends. Germline V gene lookup returns CDR1 SGDLS and CDR2 YYNGEE.

CDR3 sequence: CASKKDRPEAFF. The CDR3 DNA reads TGTGCCAGCAAAAAAGACAGGCCCGAAGCTTTCTTT. The chain links TRBV7-9 to TRBJ1-1; tentative D call: TRBD1 (6 bases). This CDR3 is 12 amino acids long. V lost 7 bases, J lost 8 bases, and 14 bases lay in between. Germline V gene data show CDR1 as SEHNR and CDR2 as FQNEAQ (reference sequence).

V gene TRBV4-1 combines with J gene TRBJ2-2; D remains ambiguous. The V end lost 4 bases, the J end lost 5 bases, and 5 bases lay between the germline ends. The CDR3 totals 12 residues. The germline CDR1 and CDR2 sequences are MGHRA and YSYEKL. The CDR3 here is CASSPATGELFF. DNA for the CDR3: TGCGCCAGCAGCCCTGCGACCGGGGAGCTGTTTTTT.

The chain links TRBV5-1 to TRBJ1-4; D is possibly TRBD1 (6 bases). The CDR3 loop spans 14 amino acids. Between the trimmed V and J ends, which lost 4 bases and 5 bases, there was a span of 12 bases. CDR1 SGHRS and CDR2 YFSETQ come from the germline V gene. CDR3 residues: CASSPDRLNEKLFF. CDR3 sequence (DNA): TGCGCCAGCAGCCCGGACAGACTCAATGAAAAACTGTTTTTT.

The chain joins TRBV27 to TRBJ1-5; TRBD1 matches 7 bases. The CDR3 spans 18 residues. V gave up 5 bases and J gave up 6 bases; unmatched junction bases: 19. Germline V gives CDR1 MNHEY, CDR2 SMNVEV (reference sequence). The CDR3 spells CASSLTPSNRQGIQPQHF. The CDR3 DNA follows: TGTGCCAGCAGTCTCACCCCAAGCAATAGACAGGGTATTCAGCCCCAGCATTTT.

In nucleotides, the CDR3 is TGTGCCAGCAGCGTTGGGAGTAAAGAGACCCAGTACTTC. Translating gives CASSVGSKETQYF. The V call is TRBV9, the J call TRBJ2-5, with D perhaps matching TRBD2 (5 bases). CDR1 is SGDLS and CDR2 is YYNGEE in the germline V gene. CDR3 length: 13 residues. V dropped 2 bases and J dropped 3 bases, with 8 bases sitting between them.

The genes are TRBV27 and TRBJ2-3, with D unresolved. V was cut by 8 bases and J by 2 bases, with 8 bases left in between. The germline V gene encodes CDR1 MNHEY and CDR2 SMNVEV (reference sequence). There are 12 residues in the CDR3. CDR3 region: CASGPFTDTQYF. In DNA form, the CDR3 reads TGTGCCAGCGGCCCCTTCACAGATACGCAGTATTTT.

The V gene is TRBV11-2, the J gene TRBJ2-5, with a possible D match to TRBD2 (7 bases). V lost 5 bases to trimming and J lost 1 base, with 14 bases between them. From germline, CDR1 is SGHAT and CDR2 FQNNGV. CDR3 length: 15 amino acids. In nucleotides, the CDR3 is TGTGCCAGCAGCCCGTGGGGGGGCTCCCAAGAGACCCAGTACTTC. It specifies CASSPWGGSQETQYF.

This chain links TRBV6-5 with TRBJ1-1; D is ambiguous. CDR3 size: 11 residues. V was shortened by 7 bases and J by 5 bases, with 8 bases between the two germline ends. Germline assignment: CDR1 MNHEY and CDR2 SVGAGI. The CDR3 is CASKEGTEAFF. The CDR3 nucleotides read TGTGCCAGCAAGGAGGGAACTGAAGCTTTCTTT.

V and J are TRBV5-1 and TRBJ2-7, with 15 bases fitting TRBD2. After removal of 3 bases from V and 2 bases from J, the junction contained 12 bases not matched to a gene. CDR3 length equals 19 residues. From germline, CDR1 is SGHRS and CDR2 YFSETQ. CDR3 residues: CASSSGLAGGFVETYEQYF. The CDR3 bases are TGCGCCAGCAGCTCGGGACTAGCGGGGGGCTTTGTTGAAACCTACGAGCAGTACTTC. The full variable domain, with the rest looked up from reference TRBV5-1 and TRBJ2-7, is KAGVTQTPRYLIKTRGQQVTLSCSPISGHRSVSWYQQTPGQGLQFLFEYFSETQRNKGNFPGRFSGRQFSNSRSEMNVSTLELGDSALYLCASSSGLAGGFVETYEQYFGPGTRLTVT.

The rearrangement uses TRBV7-9 and TRBJ2-2; D may be TRBD1 or TRBD2 (5 bases each). V was trimmed by 2 bases and J by 0 bases, leaving 16 bases between them. The CDR3 is 18 amino acids. Germline CDR1 reads SEHNR; CDR2 reads FQNEAQ (reference sequence). The CDR3 region is CASSLKRTGPTNTGELFF. The CDR3 DNA follows: TGTGCCAGCAGCTTAAAAAGGACGGGACCGACGAACACCGGGGAGCTGTTTTTT. The whole variable domain, remainder taken from reference TRBV7-9 and TRBJ2-2, is DTGVSQNPRHKITKRGQNVTFRCDPISEHNRLYWYRQTLGQGPEFLTYFQNEAQLEKSRLLSDRFSAERPKGSFSTLEIQRTEQGDSAMYLCASSLKRTGPTNTGELFFGEGSRLTVL.

The chain employs TRBV7-9 and TRBJ1-4; D might be TRBD1 (6 bases). Germline loops: CDR1 SEHNR, CDR2 FQNEAQ (reference sequence). The ends were cut back, 2 bases at V and 8 bases at J, with 9 bases in the middle. The CDR3 is 13 amino acids. CDR3 region: CASSLPGDEKLFF. CDR3 DNA: TGTGCCAGCAGCTTACCAGGGGACGAAAAACTGTTTTTT.

Turning to this clone: Distinct nucleotide sequences in the sample also encode this CDR3. This chain links TRBV3-1 (or the pseudogene TRBV3-2) with TRBJ1-5; a weak D match, TRBD1 (6 bases). Germline lookup yields CDR1 LGHDT and CDR2 YNNKEL (reference sequence). Deletions cut 1 base from V and 2 bases from J, with 6 bases between. The CDR3 contains 14 residues. The CDR3 sequence is CASSQGTGNQPQHF. CDR3 sequence (DNA): TGTGCCAGCAGCCAAGGGACAGGCAATCAGCCCCAGCATTTT.